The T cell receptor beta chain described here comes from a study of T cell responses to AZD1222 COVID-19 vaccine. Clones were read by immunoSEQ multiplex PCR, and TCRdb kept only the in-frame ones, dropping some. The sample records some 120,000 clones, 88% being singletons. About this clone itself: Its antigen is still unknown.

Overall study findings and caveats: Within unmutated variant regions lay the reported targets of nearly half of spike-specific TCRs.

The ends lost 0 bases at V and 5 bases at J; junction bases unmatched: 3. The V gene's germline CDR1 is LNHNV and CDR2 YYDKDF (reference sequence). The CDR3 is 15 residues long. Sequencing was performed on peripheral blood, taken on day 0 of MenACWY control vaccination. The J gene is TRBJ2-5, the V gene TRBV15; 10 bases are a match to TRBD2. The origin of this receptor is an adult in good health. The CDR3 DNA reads TGTGCCACCAGCAGAGATAGCGGGAGGTTTGAGACCCAGTACTTC. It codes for CATSRDSGRFETQYF.